The sample holds a few counts of the clone carrying this T cell receptor (beta chain). Antigen specificity is unknown. Library construction for TCR beta used iRepertoire HTBI primers and Arm-PCR of CDR3 regions. TCRdb re-called the multiplex PCR reads with MiXCR, one entry per CDR3 protein. The sample lists roughly 440,000 distinct CDR3 sequences; 16% were seen once. These data are taken from a study of regulatory T cells in long-lasting Graves disease. Study-wide context: Graves' patients, diagnosed recently, had received antithyroid drugs under 3 months. Study-level findings and limits: Preferential use of TRBV28, TRBJ1-2 and TRBJ2-5 was seen in persistent disease.

Specified time point: newly diagnosed GD, antithyroid drugs for less than 3 months. PBMC RNA served as the TCR library source. EDTA tubes received around 9 milliliters of drawn peripheral blood. The J segment lost 5 bases and the V segment lost 4 bases, leaving 8 bases of the junction unmatched. The CDR3 extends over 16 amino acids. Germline values: CDR1 SQVTM, CDR2 ANQGSEA. The same specimen was also included in a second study, on T cells in Graves' hyperthyroidism and ophthalmopathy. That investigation notes: The study used the HTBI primer set for a first-round RT-PCR of the TCR CDR3.

The chain carries TRBV29-1 and TRBJ2-2; 12 nucleotides agree with TRBD2. This material consisted of peripheral blood mononuclear cells (PBMCs), taken at new diagnosis, from a patient treated with antithyroid drugs. The sequence came from a woman aged 18-29 years with Graves disease. CDR3 sequence (DNA): TGCAGCGTTGGGGCGACTAGCGGGAGATATACCGGGGAGCTGTTTTTT. It is translated as CSVGATSGRYTGELFF.